These 28 T cell receptor beta chains share one sample of origin, sequenced in a study of T-cell memory formation after mild COVID-19. In TCRdb, the 5' RACE reads were re-called with MiXCR into one record per CDR3 protein. This sample has 290,000 or so distinct CDR3 sequences; just under 20% occur once, and the top ten carry over 20%. The sample consisted of PBMCs or a T cell subset sorted from them (not recorded which). These TCRs come from a man younger than 30 who had mild COVID-19 (a few samples of this study predate the infection). Cell type and time point are not known.

This clonotype was seen a handful of times. The chain has TRBV6-5 and TRBJ2-1, with 15 bases aligning to TRBD2. This CDR3 spans 18 amino acids. In germline, CDR1 is MNHEY, CDR2 SVGAGI. Germline trimming cut 6 bases from V and 2 bases from J; bases unmatched to any gene: 8. CDR3 loop: CASRTLRTSGGAYNEQFF. Written as DNA, the CDR3 is TGTGCCAGCAGGACTCTGCGGACTAGCGGGGGGGCCTACAATGAGCAGTTCTTC.

V and J are TRBV15 and TRBJ1-1, with D perhaps matching TRBD1 (6 bases). V gave up 6 bases and J gave up 11 bases, with 22 bases separating them. Germline loops: CDR1 LNHNV, CDR2 YYDKDF (reference sequence). The CDR3 extends over 14 amino acids. The CDR3 region has the DNA TGTGCCACCAGTGGCGGCCGCGGGGGGCCTGGTGCTTTCTTT. Translated, it gives CATSGGRGGPGAFF.

CDR3 DNA sequence: TGCGCCAGCAGCTTCAATCGGGACAGACTATCCTCCTACGAGCAGTACTTC. It is translated as CASSFNRDRLSSYEQYF. The V and J genes are TRBV5-1 and TRBJ2-7; 7 nucleotides line up with TRBD1. V trimming: 2 bases; J trimming: 0 bases; junction bases outside the gene matches: 11. The CDR3 consists of 17 residues. Germline V gives CDR1 SGHRS, CDR2 YFSETQ.

The chain links TRBV7-2 to TRBJ2-7, with a weak D call TRBD1 (7 bases). Trimming pared 3 bases from V and 4 bases from J, leaving 13 bases between. Germline V gene data show CDR1 as SGHTA and CDR2 as FQGNSA. This CDR3 spans 14 amino acids. CDR3 in amino acids: CASSFTGEVYEQYF. In DNA form, the CDR3 reads TGTGCCAGCAGCTTTACAGGGGAGGTTTACGAGCAGTACTTC.

Here the CDR3 reads CASSQGTGERPQHF. The CDR3 bases are TGTGCCAGCAGCCAAGGGACAGGGGAGAGGCCCCAGCATTTT. The chain links TRBV4-2 to TRBJ1-5; 9 nucleotides agree with TRBD1. Germline CDR1 reads LGHNA; CDR2 reads YNFKEQ. The CDR3 contains 14 residues. The ends lost 1 base at V and 9 bases at J; junction bases unmatched: 4.

This clonotype has a handful of counts. The chain couples TRBV5-1 to TRBJ2-2, with D possibly matching TRBD2 (5 bases). Per germline, CDR1 SGHRS and CDR2 YFSETQ. The CDR3 length is 18 residues. V lost 1 base and J lost 2, with 18 bases in between. The CDR3 DNA is TGCGCCAGCAGCTTGTCGTCGTCCTCGGACTCCAACACCGGGGAGCTGTTTTTT. As protein: CASSLSSSSDSNTGELFF.

This clonotype was picked up a small number of times. This rearrangement joins TRBV7-2 to TRBJ2-7; D perhaps matches TRBD1 (6 bases). The CDR3 has 14 amino acids. V was trimmed by 8 bases and J by 3 bases, leaving 17 bases between them. Germline loops: CDR1 SGHTA, CDR2 FQGNSA. The CDR3 sequence: CASGPGTPVYEQYV. In DNA form, the CDR3 reads TGTGCCAGCGGCCCCGGGACACCTGTCTACGAGCAGTACGTC.

This clonotype was counted between two and nine times. The chain combines TRBV6-6 with TRBJ1-5, with D maybe TRBD1 (5 bases). V was cut by 4 bases and J by 7 bases, with 23 bases left in between. This CDR3 is built from 17 residues. Looked up from germline, CDR1 is MNHNY and CDR2 is SVGAGI (reference sequence). The CDR3 bases are TGTGCCAGCAGTTCACCATCGCAGGGTTTTGCAACGCAGCCCCAGCATTTT. Amino acid sequence: CASSSPSQGFATQPQHF.

V and J are TRBV13 and TRBJ1-1; 7 bases are a match to TRBD1. V lost 6 bases and J lost 1; bases outside the gene matches: 5. CDR3 size: 14 residues. The germline CDR1 and CDR2 sequences are PRHDT and FYEKMQ (reference sequence). The CDR3 spells CASRRRGTNTEAFF. The CDR3 DNA reads TGTGCCAGCAGGCGCAGGGGGACGAACACTGAAGCTTTCTTT.

This clonotype was counted between two and nine times. V and J are TRBV10-2 and TRBJ2-1, with TRBD1 matching 12 bases. The CDR3 is made up of 14 amino acids. V was pared by 11 bases and J by 7 bases, with 9 bases of the junction left unmatched. Germline V lookup: CDR1 WSHSY, CDR2 SAAADI. The CDR3 DNA follows: TGCGCCTCACGCCGGGACAGGGGGCCAAATGAGCAGTTCTTC. This encodes CASRRDRGPNEQFF.

The chain couples TRBV20-1 to TRBJ2-2; tentatively, D is TRBD1 (6 bases). From germline, CDR1 is DFQATT and CDR2 SNEGSKA (reference sequence). Deletions cut 5 bases from V and 7 bases from J, with 14 bases between. CDR3 size: 13 residues. CDR3 protein: CSAFQGSVGELFF. DNA for the CDR3: TGCAGTGCTTTTCAGGGGTCGGTCGGGGAGCTGTTTTTT.

This clonotype was seen only a few times. The V call is TRBV12-3 or TRBV12-4, the J call TRBJ2-7, with D perhaps TRBD1 (8 bases). The V gene lost 7 bases and the J gene lost 5 bases, with 21 bases spanning the gap. This CDR3 spans 15 amino acids. In DNA, the CDR3 is TGTGCCAGCACCTTGGGGGGGACAGGCGTCGACGAGCAGTACTTC. It encodes CASTLGGTGVDEQYF.

The chain links TRBV6-6 to TRBJ1-5; no definite D call. This CDR3 comprises 14 residues. The germline V gene encodes CDR1 MNHNY and CDR2 SVGAGI (reference sequence). V lost 2 bases and J lost 8, with 13 bases in between. Written as DNA, the CDR3 is TGTGCCAGCAGTTACGGTCAGGCTGCGGAGCCCCAGCATTTT. Amino acids: CASSYGQAAEPQHF.

V gene TRBV28 combines with J gene TRBJ1-5; 8 nucleotides match TRBD1. The CDR3 spans 17 residues. Germline V lookup: CDR1 MDHEN, CDR2 SYDVKM. The junction had 15 bases not matched to a gene; V was cut back by 6 bases and J by 5 bases. The CDR3 spells CASRRAQTGVYHQPQHF. In DNA form, the CDR3 reads TGTGCCAGCAGACGTGCCCAGACAGGGGTTTACCATCAGCCCCAGCATTTT.

The V gene is TRBV3-1, the J gene TRBJ1-6; D is unclear. In germline, CDR1 is LGHDT, CDR2 YNNKEL (reference sequence). The CDR3 sequence is 14 residues long. The germline V and J ends were trimmed by 4 bases and 8 bases, with 12 bases remaining between them. CDR3 sequence (DNA): TGTGCCAGCAGCCTTATGGCAGCGCATTCACCCCTCCACTTT. Translation gives CASSLMAAHSPLHF.

This clonotype was detected a few times. The chain uses TRBV10-3 and TRBJ1-1; D is unresolved. The germline gives CDR1 ENHRY, CDR2 SYGVKD. The V and J ends lost 10 bases and 5 bases respectively, with 20 bases between them. The CDR3 spans 14 residues. CDR3 in DNA: TGTGCCACTCAAGGCCGGGGAGTGGAAACTGAAGCTTTCTTT. Residues: CATQGRGVETEAFF.

The chain couples TRBV6-2 or TRBV6-3 to TRBJ1-1; 10 nucleotides match TRBD1. Trimming took 5 bases from V and 1 from J; bases not matched to a gene: 7. CDR3 length: 16 residues. Germline assignment: CDR1 MNHEY and CDR2 SVGEGT. The CDR3: CASSDPTGGANTEAFF. The DNA of the CDR3 is TGTGCCAGCAGTGATCCGACAGGGGGCGCGAACACTGAAGCTTTCTTT.

This clonotype was detected only a few times. The chain employs TRBV27 and TRBJ2-7; 8 bases agree with TRBD1. Losses at the gene ends were 6 bases for V and 8 bases for J; bases not matched to a gene: 9. Germline CDR1 MNHEY, CDR2 SMNVEV (reference sequence). CDR3 length: 13 amino acids. Here the CDR3 DNA reads TGTGCCAGCAGGCCGGGACAGGCCGGGCAGCAGTACGTC. It is translated as CASRPGQAGQQYV.

This clonotype showed up just a few times. V and J are TRBV7-2 and TRBJ2-7; 11 bases align to TRBD2. The CDR3 extends over 17 amino acids. V lost 3 bases and J lost 3; bases outside the gene matches: 10. Germline V lookup: CDR1 SGHTA, CDR2 FQGNSA. CDR3 DNA sequence: TGTGCCAGCAGCTTCCCCAATTTACTAGCGGGGGACTACGAGCAGTACTTC. Amino acid sequence: CASSFPNLLAGDYEQYF.

This clonotype was counted many times. V and J are TRBV20-1 and TRBJ1-2, with no clear D. V lost 0 bases, J lost 6 bases, and 11 bases lay in between. This CDR3 spans 13 amino acids. Germline lookup yields CDR1 DFQATT and CDR2 SNEGSKA (reference sequence). CDR3 DNA sequence: TGCAGTGCTAGAGATAACGTGGGGAATGGCTACACCTTC. This translates into CSARDNVGNGYTF.

This clonotype occurred a few times. The V call is TRBV7-2, the J call TRBJ2-7; weak D call: TRBD1 (6 bases). Germline V lookup: CDR1 SGHTA, CDR2 FQGNSA. Deletions cut 5 bases from V and 7 bases from J, with 15 bases between. This CDR3 comprises 13 residues. The CDR3 sequence is CASSPGRGREQYF. The CDR3 bases are TGTGCCAGCAGCCCAGGCAGGGGCAGGGAGCAGTACTTC.

This clonotype was seen many times. The genes are TRBV12-3 or TRBV12-4 and TRBJ2-3; D might be TRBD1 or TRBD2, each matching 5 bases. V was cut by 5 bases and J by 1 base, with 10 bases left in between. The CDR3 has 14 amino acids. The CDR3 DNA reads as TGTGCCAGCAGTCCGGGACCAGGCACAGATACGCAGTATTTT. Its translation is CASSPGPGTDTQYF.

This clonotype was seen only a few times. The chain joins TRBV28 to TRBJ2-7; the D is unclear. The ends were cut back, 3 bases at V and 4 bases at J, with 13 bases in the middle. CDR1 and CDR2 (germline): MDHEN, SYDVKM. This CDR3 has 14 amino acids. CDR3 in amino acids: CASSFYQARYEQYV. In nucleotides, the CDR3 is TGTGCCAGCAGTTTTTACCAAGCCCGATACGAGCAGTACGTC.

The chain couples TRBV9 to TRBJ2-3, with a tentative D call TRBD1 (6 bases). In germline, CDR1 is SGDLS, CDR2 YYNGEE. Trimming stripped 0 bases from V and 4 bases from J, with 21 bases between. The CDR3 totals 18 residues. The CDR3 DNA is TGTGCCAGCAGCGTAGGTGGGGGCGGTAGTAAAAGGGCAGATACGCAGTATTTT. Translated: CASSVGGGGSKRADTQYF.

This clonotype was counted between two and nine times. This rearrangement joins TRBV20-1 to TRBJ1-2, with 7 bases fitting TRBD1. The CDR3 has 14 amino acids. The V segment lost 0 bases and the J segment 7 bases; nucleotides outside the gene matches: 8. The germline CDR1 and CDR2 sequences are DFQATT and SNEGSKA (reference sequence). The CDR3, as DNA: TGCAGTGCTAGAGAGGGTGCAGGGGGGTTTGGCTACACCTTC. It is translated as CSAREGAGGFGYTF.

This clonotype was observed a handful of times. This rearrangement joins TRBV4-3 to TRBJ2-2; 9 bases match TRBD2. Unmatched junction bases numbered 8, after V lost 6 bases and J lost 6 bases. The CDR3 is made up of 15 amino acids. Germline assignment: CDR1 LGHNA and CDR2 YSLEER. The CDR3 reads CASSRGGDLSGELFF. DNA of the CDR3: TGCGCCAGCAGTCGCGGGGGGGATCTTTCCGGGGAGCTGTTTTTT.

The chain uses TRBV7-9 and TRBJ1-5, with 7 bases that match TRBD1. The CDR3 consists of 17 residues. V lost 2 bases to trimming and J lost 7 bases; unmatched junction nucleotides: 14. CDR1 and CDR2 (germline): SEHNR, FQNEAQ (reference sequence). The CDR3 loop is CASSLSYRGFMGQPQHF. CDR3 nucleotide sequence: TGTGCCAGCAGCTTATCCTACAGGGGCTTTATGGGCCAGCCCCAGCATTTT.

This clonotype appeared a few times. This chain links TRBV25-1 with TRBJ1-1; D gene ambiguous. There are 13 residues in the CDR3. V lost 9 bases and J 6 bases, leaving 17 bases between the germline ends. Germline CDR1 is MGHDK and CDR2 is SYGVNS. The DNA for the CDR3 is TGTGCCAGTAAGAACCCCGGGGAGCCTGAAGCTTTCTTT. This codes for CASKNPGEPEAFF.